The rows below give T cell receptor beta chains drawn from one sample of a study of cytomegalovirus exposure and HLA in healthy donors. The method was immunoSEQ multiplex PCR; TCRdb's version includes in-frame clones alone and lacks a portion of them. The sample shows around 100,000 clones, around two thirds of them seen only once. The sample comprised PBMCs. All receptors derive from a man aged 25-45 years in good health and CMV-seropositive. Both conserved end residues are part of each CDR3.

j_gene | v_gene | CDR3aa
TRBJ1-2 | TRBV29-1 | CSAWGGHGYTF
TRBJ2-1 | TRBV11-2 | CASSLSGGFHNEQFF
TRBJ1-2 | TRBV5-1 | CASSLAADRGYTF
TRBJ1-1 | TRBV11-2 | CAGRGQGGKSEAFF
TRBJ1-1 | TRBV27 | CASSFNNMNTEAFF
TRBJ2-3 | TRBV7-9 | CASSRGLALTDTQYF
TRBJ1-1 | TRBV7-8 | CASSLVDRGNTEAFF
TRBJ1-2 | TRBV28 | CASSLWFGIGEHGYTF
NA | TRBV21-1 | CASSKWRTGSYEQYF
TRBJ1-2 | TRBV11-2 | CASSADREYGYTF
TRBJ1-3 | TRBV18 | CASSGLGTGPGNTIYF
TRBJ1-6 | TRBV9 | CASSVGQGDSPLHF
TRBJ1-1 | TRBV9 | CASASFGAEAFF
TRBJ2-3 | TRBV6-1 | CASSGLAGGPDTQYF
TRBJ2-2 | TRBV6-1 | CASSEAQWSGELFF
TRBJ1-2 | TRBV27 | CASSLLGAHGYTF
TRBJ2-7 | TRBV27 | CASSLTGHLSEQYF
TRBJ1-2 | TRBV29-1 | CSAIRQGGPYGYTF
TRBJ2-2 | TRBV18 | CASSPRLSGGADGELFF
TRBJ2-3 | TRBV5-6 | CASSLGSGLAEDTQYF
TRBJ1-1 | TRBV5-5 | CASNLLQGYFEAFF
TRBJ1-1 | TRBV5-1 | CASSTPRGREDENTEAFF
TRBJ2-3 | TRBV6-1 | CASTPGGAETDTQYF
TRBJ2-5 | TRBV11-2 | CASSLDLAGYQETQYF
TRBJ2-5 | TRBV5-1 | CASSLDGAGGGETQYF
TRBJ1-1 | TRBV6-1 | CASSNRGDTEAFF
TRBJ2-1 | TRBV5-1 | CASSFGGYNEQFF
TRBJ1-4 | TRBV2 | CASSGTEANEKLFF
TRBJ2-5 | TRBV7-2 | CASSLLDRIETQYF
TRBJ1-2 | TRBV19 | CASSTRDRGIYTF
TRBJ2-4 | TRBV27 | CASSSLESFPKNIQYF
TRBJ1-4 | TRBV14 | CASSQGPNEKLFF
TRBJ2-3 | TRBV7-8 | CASSLAYVAGEEADTQYF
TRBJ2-1 | TRBV6-5 | CASSYRAVGGGEQFF
TRBJ1-1 | TRBV5-1 | CASSLDQFLTEAFF
TRBJ1-5 | TRBV7-8 | CASSPDRGLRNQPQHF
TRBJ1-2 | TRBV29-1 | CSVADRLYGYTF
TRBJ2-4 | TRBV19 | CASSKGGRGANIQYF
TRBJ1-1 | TRBV7-2 | CASSLSGGGRTEAFF
TRBJ2-1 | TRBV6-4 | CASSKDGTANNEQFF